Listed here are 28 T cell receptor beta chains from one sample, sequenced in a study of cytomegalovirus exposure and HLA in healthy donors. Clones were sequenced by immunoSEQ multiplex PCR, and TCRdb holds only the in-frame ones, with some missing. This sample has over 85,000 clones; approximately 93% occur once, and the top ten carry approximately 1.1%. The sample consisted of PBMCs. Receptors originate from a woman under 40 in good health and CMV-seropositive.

CDR3 in amino acids: CASSDLWTGWETQYF. For the CDR3, the DNA is TGTGCCAGCAGTGACCTCTGGACAGGGTGGGAGACCCAGTACTTC. The V and J genes are TRBV6-1 and TRBJ2-5, with 8 bases aligning to TRBD1. J was trimmed by 5 bases and V by 3 bases; bases with no gene match: 8. CDR1 MNHNS and CDR2 SASEGT come from the germline V gene. This CDR3 comprises 15 residues.

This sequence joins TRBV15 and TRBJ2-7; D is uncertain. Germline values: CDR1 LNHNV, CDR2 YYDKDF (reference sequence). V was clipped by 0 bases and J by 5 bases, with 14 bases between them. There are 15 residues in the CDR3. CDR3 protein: CATSRDPGRIDEQYF. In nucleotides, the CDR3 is TGTGCCACCAGCAGAGATCCCGGCAGGATTGACGAGCAGTACTTC.

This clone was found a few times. The CDR3, as DNA: TGTGCCAGCAGTTCCACTAGATGGGGTGAGCAGTTCTTC. It specifies CASSSTRWGEQFF. The V gene is TRBV28, the J gene TRBJ2-1, with D possibly matching TRBD2 (5 bases). The germline V and J ends were trimmed by 4 bases and 9 bases, with 13 bases remaining between them. Germline V gene lookup returns CDR1 MDHEN and CDR2 SYDVKM. CDR3 length equals 13 residues.

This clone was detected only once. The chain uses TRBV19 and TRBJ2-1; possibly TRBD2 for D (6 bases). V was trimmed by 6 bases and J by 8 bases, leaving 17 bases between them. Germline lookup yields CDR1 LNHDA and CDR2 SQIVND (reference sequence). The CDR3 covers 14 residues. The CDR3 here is CASRGSGWGDEQFF. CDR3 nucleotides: TGTGCCAGTAGGGGAAGCGGGTGGGGCGATGAGCAGTTCTTC.

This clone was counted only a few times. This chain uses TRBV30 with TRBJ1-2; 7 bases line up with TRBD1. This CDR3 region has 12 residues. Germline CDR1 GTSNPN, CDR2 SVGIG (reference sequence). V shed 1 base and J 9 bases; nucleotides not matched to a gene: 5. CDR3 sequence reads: CAWSGQGLSYTF. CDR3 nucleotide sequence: TGTGCCTGGAGTGGACAGGGCCTTAGCTACACCTTC.

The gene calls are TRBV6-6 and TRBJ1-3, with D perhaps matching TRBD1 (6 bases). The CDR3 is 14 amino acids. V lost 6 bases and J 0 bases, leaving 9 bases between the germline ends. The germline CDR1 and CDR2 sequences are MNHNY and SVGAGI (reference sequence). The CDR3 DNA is TGTGCCAGCAGAGGACAGAGCTCTGGAAACACCATATATTTT. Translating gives CASRGQSSGNTIYF.

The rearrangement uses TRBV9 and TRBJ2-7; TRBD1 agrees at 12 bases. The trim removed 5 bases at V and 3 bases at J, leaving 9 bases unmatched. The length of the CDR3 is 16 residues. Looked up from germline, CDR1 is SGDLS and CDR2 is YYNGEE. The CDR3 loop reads CASSAGTGGPFYEQYF. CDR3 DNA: TGTGCCAGCAGTGCCGGGACAGGGGGCCCCTTCTACGAGCAGTACTTC.

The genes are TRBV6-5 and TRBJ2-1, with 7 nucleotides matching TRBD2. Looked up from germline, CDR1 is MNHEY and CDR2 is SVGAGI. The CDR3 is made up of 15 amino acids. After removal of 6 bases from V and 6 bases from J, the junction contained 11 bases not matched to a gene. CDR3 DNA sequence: TGTGCCAGCAGGGGAGGCGCGGGAGTGGGCAATGAGCAGTTCTTC. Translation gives CASRGGAGVGNEQFF.

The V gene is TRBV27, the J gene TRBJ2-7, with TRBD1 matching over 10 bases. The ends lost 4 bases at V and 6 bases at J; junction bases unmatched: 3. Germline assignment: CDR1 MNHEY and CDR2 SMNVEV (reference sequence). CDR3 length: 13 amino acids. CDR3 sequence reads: CASSWRQGAEQYF. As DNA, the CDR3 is TGTGCCAGCAGTTGGAGACAGGGGGCCGAGCAGTACTTC.

CDR3 in amino acids: CASRGGGGVNEQFF. For the CDR3, the DNA is TGCGCCAGCAGAGGAGGGGGAGGGGTCAATGAGCAGTTCTTC. The genes are TRBV5-1 and TRBJ2-1; D might be TRBD2 (7 bases). Germline loops: CDR1 SGHRS, CDR2 YFSETQ. The V gene lost 5 bases and the J gene lost 6 bases, with 15 bases spanning the gap. The CDR3 consists of 14 residues.

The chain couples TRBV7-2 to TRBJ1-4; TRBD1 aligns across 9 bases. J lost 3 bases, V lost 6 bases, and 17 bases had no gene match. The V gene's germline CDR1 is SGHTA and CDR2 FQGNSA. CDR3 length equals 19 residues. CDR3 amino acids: CASSSTGGGVRLANEKLFF. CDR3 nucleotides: TGTGCCAGCAGTTCAACAGGGGGCGGGGTCAGGTTGGCTAATGAAAAACTGTTTTTT.

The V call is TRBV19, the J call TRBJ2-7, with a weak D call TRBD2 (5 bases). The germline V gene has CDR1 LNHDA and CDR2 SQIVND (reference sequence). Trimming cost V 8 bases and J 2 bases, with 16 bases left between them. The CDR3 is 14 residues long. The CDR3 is CASSEVDSPYEQYF. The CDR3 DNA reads TGTGCCAGTTCAGAAGTGGACTCTCCCTACGAGCAGTACTTC.

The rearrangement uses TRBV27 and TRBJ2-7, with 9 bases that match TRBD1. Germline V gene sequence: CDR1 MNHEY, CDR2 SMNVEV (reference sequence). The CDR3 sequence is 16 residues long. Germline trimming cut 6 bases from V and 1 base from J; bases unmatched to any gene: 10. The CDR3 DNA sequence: TGTGCCAGCAGGATACAGGGGGCTGGACGATCCTACGAGCAGTACTTC. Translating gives CASRIQGAGRSYEQYF.

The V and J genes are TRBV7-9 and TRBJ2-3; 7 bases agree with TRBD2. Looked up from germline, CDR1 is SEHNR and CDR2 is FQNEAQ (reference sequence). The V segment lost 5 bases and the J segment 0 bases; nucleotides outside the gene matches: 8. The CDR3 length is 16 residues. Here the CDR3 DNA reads TGTGCCAGCAGCCCCGATGTGGGAGGGAGCACAGATACGCAGTATTTT. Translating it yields CASSPDVGGSTDTQYF. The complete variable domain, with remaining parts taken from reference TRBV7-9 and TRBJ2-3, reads DTGVSQNPRHKITKRGQNVTFRCDPISEHNRLYWYRQTLGQGPEFLTYFQNEAQLEKSRLLSDRFSAERPKGSFSTLEIQRTEQGDSAMYLCASSPDVGGSTDTQYFGPGTRLTVL.

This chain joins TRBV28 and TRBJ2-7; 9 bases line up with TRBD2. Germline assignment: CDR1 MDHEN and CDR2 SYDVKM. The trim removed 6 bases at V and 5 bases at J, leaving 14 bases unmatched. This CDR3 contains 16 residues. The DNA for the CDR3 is TGTGCCAGCAGCATTAGCGGGAGTATAATCGGGGACGAGCAGTACTTC. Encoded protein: CASSISGSIIGDEQYF.

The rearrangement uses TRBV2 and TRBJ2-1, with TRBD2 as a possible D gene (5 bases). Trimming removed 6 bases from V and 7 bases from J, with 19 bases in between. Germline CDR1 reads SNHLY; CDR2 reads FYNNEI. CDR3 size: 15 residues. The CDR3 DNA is TGTGCCAGCAGACCTGAGGTAGGGAGATGGAATGAGCAGTTCTTC. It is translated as CASRPEVGRWNEQFF.

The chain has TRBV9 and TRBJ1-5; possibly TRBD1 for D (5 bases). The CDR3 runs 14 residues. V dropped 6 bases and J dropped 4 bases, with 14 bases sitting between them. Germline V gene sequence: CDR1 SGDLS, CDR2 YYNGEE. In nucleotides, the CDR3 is TGTGCCAGCAACCCAGGGTTATGGAATCAGCCCCAGCATTTT. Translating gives CASNPGLWNQPQHF.

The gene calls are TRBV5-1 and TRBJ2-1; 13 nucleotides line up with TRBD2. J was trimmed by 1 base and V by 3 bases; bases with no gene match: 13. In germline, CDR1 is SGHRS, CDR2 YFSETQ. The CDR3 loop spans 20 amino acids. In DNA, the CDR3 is TGCGCCAGCAGCTGGGAGGGGGGGACTAGCGGGACGAGGTCCTACAATGAGCAGTTCTTC. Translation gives CASSWEGGTSGTRSYNEQFF.

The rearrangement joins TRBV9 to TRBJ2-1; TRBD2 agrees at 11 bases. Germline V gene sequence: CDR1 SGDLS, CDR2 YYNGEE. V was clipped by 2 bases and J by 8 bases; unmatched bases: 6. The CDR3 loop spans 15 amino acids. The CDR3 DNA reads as TGTGCCAGCAGCGTTGGACTAGCGGGTGGGTATGAGCAGTTCTTC. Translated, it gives CASSVGLAGGYEQFF. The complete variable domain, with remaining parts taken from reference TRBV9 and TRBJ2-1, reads DSGVTQTPKHLITATGQRVTLRCSPRSGDLSVYWYQQSLDQGLQFLIQYYNGEERAKGNILERFSAQQFPDLHSELNLSSLELGDSALYFCASSVGLAGGYEQFFGPGTRLTVL.

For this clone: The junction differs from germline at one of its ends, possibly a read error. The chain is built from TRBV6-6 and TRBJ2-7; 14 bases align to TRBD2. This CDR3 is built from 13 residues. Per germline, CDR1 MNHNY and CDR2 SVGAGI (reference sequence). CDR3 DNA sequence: TGTGCCAGCAGGGGACTAGCGGGAGTTTACAGTACCTTC. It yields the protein CASRGLAGVYSTF.

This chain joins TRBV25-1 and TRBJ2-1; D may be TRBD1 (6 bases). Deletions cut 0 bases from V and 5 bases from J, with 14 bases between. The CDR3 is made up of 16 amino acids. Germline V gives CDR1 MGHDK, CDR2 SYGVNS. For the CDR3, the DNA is TGTGCCAGCAGTGAATATTTCACAGGGTCAAACAATGAGCAGTTCTTC. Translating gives CASSEYFTGSNNEQFF. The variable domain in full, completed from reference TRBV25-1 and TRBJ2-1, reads EADIYQTPRYLVIGTGKKITLECSQTMGHDKMYWYQQDPGMELHLIHYSYGVNSTEKGDLSSESTVSRIRTEHFPLTLESARPSHTSQYLCASSEYFTGSNNEQFFGPGTRLTVL.

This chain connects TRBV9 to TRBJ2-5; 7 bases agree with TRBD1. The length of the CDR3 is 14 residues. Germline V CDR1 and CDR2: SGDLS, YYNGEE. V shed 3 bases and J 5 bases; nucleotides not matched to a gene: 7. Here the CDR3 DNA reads TGTGCCAGCAGCGCGTCAGGGGGTGACGAGACCCAGTACTTC. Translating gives CASSASGGDETQYF. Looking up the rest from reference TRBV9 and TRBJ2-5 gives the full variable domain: DSGVTQTPKHLITATGQRVTLRCSPRSGDLSVYWYQQSLDQGLQFLIQYYNGEERAKGNILERFSAQQFPDLHSELNLSSLELGDSALYFCASSASGGDETQYFGPGTRLLVL.

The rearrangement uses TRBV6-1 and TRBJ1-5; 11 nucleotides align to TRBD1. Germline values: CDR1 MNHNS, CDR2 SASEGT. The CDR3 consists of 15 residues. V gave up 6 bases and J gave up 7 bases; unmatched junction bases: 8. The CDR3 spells CASSKTDRGQQPQHF. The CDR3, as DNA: TGTGCCAGCAGCAAAACGGACAGGGGGCAGCAGCCCCAGCATTTT.

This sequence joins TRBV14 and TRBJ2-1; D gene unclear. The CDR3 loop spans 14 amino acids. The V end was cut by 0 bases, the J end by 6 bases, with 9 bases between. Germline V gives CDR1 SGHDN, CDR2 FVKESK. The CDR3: CASSQDWAGNEQFF. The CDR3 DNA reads TGTGCCAGCAGCCAAGATTGGGCAGGCAATGAGCAGTTCTTC.

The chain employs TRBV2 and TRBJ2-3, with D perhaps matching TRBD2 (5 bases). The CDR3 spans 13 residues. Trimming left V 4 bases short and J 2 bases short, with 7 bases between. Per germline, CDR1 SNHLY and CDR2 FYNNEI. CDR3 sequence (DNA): TGTGCCAGCAGTGGGGGAGCCACAGATACGCAGTATTTT. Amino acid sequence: CASSGGATDTQYF.

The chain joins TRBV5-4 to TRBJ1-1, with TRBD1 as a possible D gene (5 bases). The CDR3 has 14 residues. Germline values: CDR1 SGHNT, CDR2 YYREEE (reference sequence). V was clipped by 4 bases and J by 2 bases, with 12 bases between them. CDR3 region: CASSIGGSNTEAFF. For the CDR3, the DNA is TGTGCCAGCAGCATTGGGGGGTCCAACACTGAAGCTTTCTTT.

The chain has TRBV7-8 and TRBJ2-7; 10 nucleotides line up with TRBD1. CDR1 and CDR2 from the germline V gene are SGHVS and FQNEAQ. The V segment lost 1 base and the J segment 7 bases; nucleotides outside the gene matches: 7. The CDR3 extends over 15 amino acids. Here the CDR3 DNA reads TGTGCCAGCAGCTTAGTAGGAGACAGGGGGCTTGAGCAGTACTTC. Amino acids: CASSLVGDRGLEQYF.

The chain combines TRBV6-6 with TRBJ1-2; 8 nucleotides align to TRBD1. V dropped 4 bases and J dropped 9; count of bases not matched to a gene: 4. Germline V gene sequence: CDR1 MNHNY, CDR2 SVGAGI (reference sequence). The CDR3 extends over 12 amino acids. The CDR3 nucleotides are TGTGCCAGCAGTTCAGGGGGCGTCAGCTACACCTTC. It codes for CASSSGGVSYTF.